Given below is one TCR beta chain in context. The antigen is undetermined. Germline-derived CDR1 and CDR2 are LGHNA and YSLEER. Trimming took 3 bases from V and 6 from J, leaving 5 bases between them. The CDR3 loop spans 12 amino acids. The sample originates from a study of OX40 agonist ivuxolimab in advanced cancers. Background on the study: Previous treatment with anti-PD-1, anti-PD-L1 or anti-CTLA-4 therapy was allowed; about 40% had received some.

Only in-frame clones appear in the TCRdb table, and some are missing; sequencing was by immunoSEQ multiplex PCR. The sample records around 62,000 clones, roughly 87% being singletons. Broader study findings: Expanded clones were, on average, more numerous in CD8+ T cells than in CD4+. The expanded peripheral T cells' antigen specificity was not determined.

The TCR comes from an adult with an advanced solid tumor such as melanoma, head and neck, liver or kidney cancer. This chain links TRBV4-3 with TRBJ2-2; no clear D. The source material was CD4+ or CD8+ T cells sorted from blood, sampled in a trial of the OX40 agonist ivuxolimab. The CDR3 DNA is TGCGCCAGCAGCCATCTGTCCGGGGAGCTGTTTTTT. Translating it yields CASSHLSGELFF.